A single sample is the source of the 14 T cell receptor beta chains below, sequenced in a study of breast tumors, draining lymph nodes, adjacent tissues. Breast cancer patients provided tissue from their axillary draining lymph nodes. Each CDR3 protein gets one entry after TCRdb re-called the multiplex PCR reads with MiXCR. Counted here are around 290,000 distinct CDR3 sequences, about 30% occurring once; the ten biggest clones make up under 1.2%. The specimen sequenced was axillary lymph node tissue. The origin of the receptors is a female donor with breast cancer. Some clones in this sample may be carry-over from other donors' samples.

The count of this clonotype is one. A much larger clone lies one base from this, so it may be a read error. The J gene is TRBJ2-5, the V gene TRBV11-2, with D unclear. The CDR3 has 13 residues. Trimming shortened V by 4 bases and J by 4 bases, and 10 bases separated the two germline ends. Germline CDR1 SGHAT, CDR2 FQNNGV. CDR3 coding DNA: TGTGCCAGCAGCTCAGTTTTCGGAGAGACCCAGTACTTC. This encodes CASSSVFGETQYF.

This clonotype was counted many times. The chain recombines TRBV20-1 with TRBJ1-2, with a possible D match to TRBD1 (5 bases). Trimming took off 3 bases at V and 7 bases at J, with 9 bases between the two ends. The CDR3 is made up of 11 amino acids. Looked up from germline, CDR1 is DFQATT and CDR2 is SNEGSKA (reference sequence). CDR3 sequence: CSASRGLGYTF. The CDR3 DNA is TGCAGTGCTAGTAGGGGACTTGGCTACACCTTC.

A remark on this clonotype: The junction departs from germline at one end; a sequencing error may be responsible. The CDR3 here is CATTQGLTGELVF. CDR3 coding DNA: TGTGCCACCACACAGGGGCTCACCGGGGAGCTGGTTTTT. The rearrangement joins TRBV15 to TRBJ2-2; 7 bases map to TRBD1. This CDR3 is 13 amino acids long. CDR1 and CDR2 from the germline V gene are LNHNV and YYDKDF (reference sequence).

The chain links TRBV2 to TRBJ2-4; 8 nucleotides match TRBD1. Unmatched junction bases numbered 9, after V lost 8 bases and J lost 0 bases. CDR1 is SNHLY, CDR2 FYNNEI, per germline. The CDR3 runs to 16 residues. CDR3 coding DNA: TGTGCCAGCTCACCTGGGACAGGCCTAGCCAAAAACATTCAGTACTTC. Its protein product is CASSPGTGLAKNIQYF.

This clonotype was seen repeatedly, ten times or more. The rearrangement joins TRBV20-1 to TRBJ2-7; no clear D. Trimming took off 5 bases at V and 0 bases at J, with 17 bases between the two ends. In germline, CDR1 is DFQATT, CDR2 SNEGSKA (reference sequence). The CDR3 contains 15 residues. The DNA for the CDR3 is TGCAGTGCTCAATCTGGAGATACAAGCTCCTACGAGCAGTACTTC. Translation gives CSAQSGDTSSYEQYF.

For this clonotype: This likely comes from a read error, as the CDR3 has no conserved phenylalanine or tryptophan at its end. The rearrangement links TRBV5-4 to TRBJ2-3; TRBD1 matches at 7 bases. The length of the CDR3 is 13 residues. Germline V gene lookup returns CDR1 SGHNT and CDR2 YYREEE (reference sequence). CDR3 residues: CASSLSGTDAQYL. CDR3 in DNA: TGTGCCAGCAGTCTATCCGGGACAGATGCGCAGTATCTT.

This clonotype was detected ten times or more. No DNA is shown, since the ends of the CDR3 on it are uncertain; the CDR3 is the one TCRdb lists. CDR3 sequence reads: CASGLGTGWAYEQYF. The rearrangement links TRBV12-5 to TRBJ2-7. With termini counted, the CDR3 has 15 amino acids. Germline CDR1 is LGHNT and CDR2 is FRNRAP.

At least ten counts were recorded for this clonotype. The chain links TRBV5-1 to TRBJ1-4, with D possibly being TRBD1 (5 bases). Germline CDR1 and CDR2: SGHRS and YFSETQ. Trimming shortened V by 4 bases and J by 5 bases, and 12 bases separated the two germline ends. The CDR3 covers 14 residues. The CDR3 coding sequence is TGCGCCAGCAGCGCGACAGTCCAAAATGAAAAACTGTTTTTT. Protein: CASSATVQNEKLFF.

This clonotype has more than one count but fewer than ten. This chain connects TRBV13 to TRBJ2-2, with TRBD1 identical over 7 bases. Trimming at V came to 5 bases and at J to 5 bases, leaving 8 bases not matched to a gene. This CDR3 has 15 residues. Germline V lookup: CDR1 PRHDT, CDR2 FYEKMQ (reference sequence). DNA of the CDR3: TGTGCCAGCAGCCATACAGGGGCCCCGACCGGGGAGCTGTTTTTT. Translated, it gives CASSHTGAPTGELFF.

As for this clonotype: At one end, the junction sequence differs from germline, possibly due to a read error. Here the CDR3 reads CASSHSTSGRAYEQYF. CDR3 DNA sequence: TGTGCCAGCAGTCACTCGACTAGCGGGAGGGCCTACGAGCAGTACTTC. The chain joins TRBV6-2 or TRBV6-3 to TRBJ2-7, with 14 positions matching TRBD2. The CDR3 runs 16 residues. From germline, CDR1 is MNHEY and CDR2 SVGEGT.

This clonotype appeared many times. The gene calls are TRBV4-1 and TRBJ2-3; D possibly corresponds to TRBD2 (6 bases). The CDR3 length is 15 residues. The V gene lost 4 bases and the J gene lost 4 bases, with 15 bases spanning the gap. Germline CDR1 reads MGHRA; CDR2 reads YSYEKL. Here the CDR3 DNA reads TGCGCCAGCAGCCGTGGGGGGACCCGGGCAGATACGCAGTATTTT. It specifies CASSRGGTRADTQYF.

The table lists this clonotype with many counts. CDR3: CASIGTSGRLGEQYF. CDR3 DNA sequence: TGTGCCAGCATAGGGACTAGCGGGAGGTTGGGGGAGCAGTACTTC. The chain couples TRBV6-1 to TRBJ2-7, with 15 bases aligning to TRBD2. The germline gives CDR1 MNHNS, CDR2 SASEGT. V lost 7 bases to trimming and J lost 7 bases; unmatched junction nucleotides: 8. The CDR3 is 15 amino acids.

Regarding this clonotype: This may be a read error: a much more frequent sequence differs by one nucleotide. The chain uses TRBV20-1 and TRBJ2-7; no definite D call. The CDR3 runs 11 residues. The germline CDR1 and CDR2 sequences are DFQATT and SNEGSKA (reference sequence). The CDR3 region has the DNA TGCAGTGCTAGAGTGAGCTACGAGCAGTCCTTC. This translates into CSARVSYEQSF.

This clonotype was counted many times. CDR3 sequence (DNA): TGTGCCAGCAGGGGGGGGCCAGGCCAGAATGAAAAACTGTTTTTT. It codes for CASRGGPGQNEKLFF. This chain uses TRBV12-3 or TRBV12-4 with TRBJ1-4, with a possible D match to TRBD1 (6 bases). There are 15 residues in the CDR3. Trimming pared 6 bases from V and 5 bases from J, leaving 16 bases between.